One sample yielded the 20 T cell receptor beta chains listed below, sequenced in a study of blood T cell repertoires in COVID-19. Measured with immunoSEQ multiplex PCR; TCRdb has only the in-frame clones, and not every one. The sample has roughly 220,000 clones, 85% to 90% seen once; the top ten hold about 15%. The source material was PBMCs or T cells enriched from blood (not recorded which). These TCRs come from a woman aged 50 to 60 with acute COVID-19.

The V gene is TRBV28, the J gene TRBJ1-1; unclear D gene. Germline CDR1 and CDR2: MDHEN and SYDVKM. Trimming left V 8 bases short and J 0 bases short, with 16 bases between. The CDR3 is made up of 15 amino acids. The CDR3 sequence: CASRGKWYMNTEAFF. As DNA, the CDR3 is TGTGCCAGCCGGGGTAAATGGTACATGAACACTGAAGCTTTCTTT.

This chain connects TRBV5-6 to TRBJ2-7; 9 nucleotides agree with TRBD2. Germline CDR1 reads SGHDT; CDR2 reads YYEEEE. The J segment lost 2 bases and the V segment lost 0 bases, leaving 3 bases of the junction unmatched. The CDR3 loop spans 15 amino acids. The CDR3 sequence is CASSLGLAGTYEQYF. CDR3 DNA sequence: TGTGCCAGCAGCTTGGGGCTAGCGGGAACCTACGAGCAGTACTTC.

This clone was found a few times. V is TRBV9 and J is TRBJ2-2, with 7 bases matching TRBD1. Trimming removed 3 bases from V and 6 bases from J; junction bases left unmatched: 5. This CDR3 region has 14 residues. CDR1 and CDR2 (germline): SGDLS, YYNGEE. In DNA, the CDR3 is TGTGCCAGCAGCGCACAGGGGTTTTCCGGGGAGCTGTTTTTT. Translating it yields CASSAQGFSGELFF.

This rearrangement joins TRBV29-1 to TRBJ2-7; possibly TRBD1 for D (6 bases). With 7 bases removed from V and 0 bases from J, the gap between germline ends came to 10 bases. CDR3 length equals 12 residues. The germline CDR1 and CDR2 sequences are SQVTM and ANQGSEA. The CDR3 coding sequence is TGCAGCGGTGGACAGAGCTCCTACGAGCAGTACTTC. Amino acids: CSGGQSSYEQYF.

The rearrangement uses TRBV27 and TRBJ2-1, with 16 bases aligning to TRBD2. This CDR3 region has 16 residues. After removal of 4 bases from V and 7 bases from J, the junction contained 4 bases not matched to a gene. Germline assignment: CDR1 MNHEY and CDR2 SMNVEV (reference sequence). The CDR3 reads CASSWGLAGGPNEQFF. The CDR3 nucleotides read TGTGCCAGCAGTTGGGGACTAGCGGGAGGGCCTAATGAGCAGTTCTTC.

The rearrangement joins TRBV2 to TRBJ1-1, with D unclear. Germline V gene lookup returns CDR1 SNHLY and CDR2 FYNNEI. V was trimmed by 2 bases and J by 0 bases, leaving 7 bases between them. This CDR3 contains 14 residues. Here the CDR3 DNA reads TGTGCCAGCAGTGAATTTTTAATGAACACTGAAGCTTTCTTT. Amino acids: CASSEFLMNTEAFF.

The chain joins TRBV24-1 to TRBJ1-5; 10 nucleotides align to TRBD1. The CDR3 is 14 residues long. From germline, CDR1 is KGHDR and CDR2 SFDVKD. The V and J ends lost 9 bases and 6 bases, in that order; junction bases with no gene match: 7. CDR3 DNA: TGTGCCACCTCGGACAGGGGGGTGACTCAGCCCCAGCATTTT. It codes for CATSDRGVTQPQHF.

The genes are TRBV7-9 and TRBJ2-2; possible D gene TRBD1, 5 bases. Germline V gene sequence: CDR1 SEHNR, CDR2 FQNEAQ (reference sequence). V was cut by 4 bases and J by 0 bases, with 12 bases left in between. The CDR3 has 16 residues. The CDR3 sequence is CASSSLLGANTGELFF. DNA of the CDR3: TGTGCCAGCAGCTCCCTCTTAGGGGCGAACACCGGGGAGCTGTTTTTT.

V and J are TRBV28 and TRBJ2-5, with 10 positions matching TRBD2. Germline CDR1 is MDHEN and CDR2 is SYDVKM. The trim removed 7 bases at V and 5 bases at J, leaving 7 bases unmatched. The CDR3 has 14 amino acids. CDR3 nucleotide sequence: TGTGCCAGCAACCCCGGACTAGCGGAGGAGACCCAGTACTTC. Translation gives CASNPGLAEETQYF.

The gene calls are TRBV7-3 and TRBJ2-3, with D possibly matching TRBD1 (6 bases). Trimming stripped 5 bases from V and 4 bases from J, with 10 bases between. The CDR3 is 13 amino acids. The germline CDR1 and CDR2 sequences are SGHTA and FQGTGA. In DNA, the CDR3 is TGTGCCAGCAGCCTACAGGGTTCAGATACGCAGTATTTT. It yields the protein CASSLQGSDTQYF.

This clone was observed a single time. This CDR3 reads CASSILATYEQYF. CDR3 sequence (DNA): TGTGCCAGCAGTATATTAGCGACCTACGAGCAGTACTTC. The gene calls are TRBV27 and TRBJ2-7, with TRBD2 as a possible D gene (5 bases). V lost 5 bases and J 2 bases, leaving 10 bases between the germline ends. The CDR3 spans 13 residues. CDR1 MNHEY and CDR2 SMNVEV come from the germline V gene (reference sequence).

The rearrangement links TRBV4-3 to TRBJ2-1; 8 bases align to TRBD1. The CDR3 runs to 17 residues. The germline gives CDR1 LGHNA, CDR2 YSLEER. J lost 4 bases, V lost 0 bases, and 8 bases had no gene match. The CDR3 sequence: CASSQDFGDRLYNEQFF. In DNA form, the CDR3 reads TGCGCCAGCAGCCAAGATTTCGGGGACAGGCTGTACAATGAGCAGTTCTTC.

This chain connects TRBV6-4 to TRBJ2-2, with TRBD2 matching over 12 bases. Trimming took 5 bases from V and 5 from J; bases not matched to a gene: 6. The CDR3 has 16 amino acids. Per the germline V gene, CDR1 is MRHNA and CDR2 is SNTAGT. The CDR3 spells CASSPGLAGRTGELFF. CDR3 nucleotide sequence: TGTGCCAGCAGTCCAGGACTAGCGGGACGGACCGGGGAGCTGTTTTTT.

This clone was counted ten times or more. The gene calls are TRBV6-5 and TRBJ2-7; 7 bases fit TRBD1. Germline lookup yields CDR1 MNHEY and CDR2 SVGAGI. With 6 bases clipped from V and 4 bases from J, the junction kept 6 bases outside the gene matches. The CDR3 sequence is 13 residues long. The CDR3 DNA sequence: TGTGCCAGCAGCGTAACAGGGGCGTACGAGCAGTACTTC. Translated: CASSVTGAYEQYF.

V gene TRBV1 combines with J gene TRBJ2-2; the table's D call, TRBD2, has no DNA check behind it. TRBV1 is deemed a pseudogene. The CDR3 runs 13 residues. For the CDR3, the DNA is TGCACCAGCAGCCAAACTAGCGCCGGGGAGCTGTTTTTT. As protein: CTSSQTSAGELFF.

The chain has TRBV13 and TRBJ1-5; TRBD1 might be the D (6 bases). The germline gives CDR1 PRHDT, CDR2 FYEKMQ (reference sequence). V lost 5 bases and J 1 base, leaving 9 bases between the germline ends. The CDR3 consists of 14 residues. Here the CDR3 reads CASSEGDSNQPQHF. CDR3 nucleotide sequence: TGTGCCAGCAGCGAGGGGGACAGCAATCAGCCCCAGCATTTT.

CDR3 loop: CAWAPGPWQPQHF. The CDR3 DNA sequence: TGTGCCTGGGCCCCAGGCCCCTGGCAGCCCCAGCATTTT. The V gene is TRBV30, the J gene TRBJ1-5; D not resolved. Germline V CDR1 and CDR2: GTSNPN, SVGIG (reference sequence). Trimming pared 5 bases from V and 7 bases from J, leaving 15 bases between. There are 13 residues in the CDR3. Full variable domain (missing parts from reference TRBV30 and TRBJ1-5): SQTIHQWPATLVQPVGSPLSLECTVEGTSNPNLYWYRQAAGRGLQLLFYSVGIGQISSEVPQNLSASRPQDRQFILSSKKLLLSDSGFYLCAWAPGPWQPQHFGDGTRLSIL.

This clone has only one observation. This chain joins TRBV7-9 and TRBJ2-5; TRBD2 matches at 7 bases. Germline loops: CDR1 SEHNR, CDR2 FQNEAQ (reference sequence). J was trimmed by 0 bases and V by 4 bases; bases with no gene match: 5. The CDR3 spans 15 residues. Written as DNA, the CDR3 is TGTGCCAGCAGCTATAGCGGGTCCTACCAAGAGACCCAGTACTTC. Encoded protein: CASSYSGSYQETQYF.

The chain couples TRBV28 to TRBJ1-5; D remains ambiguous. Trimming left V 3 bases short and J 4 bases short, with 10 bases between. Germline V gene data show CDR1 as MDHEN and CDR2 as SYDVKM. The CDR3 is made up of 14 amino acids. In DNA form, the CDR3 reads TGTGCCAGCAGTTTTTCCAGGCGAAATCAGCCCCAGCATTTT. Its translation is CASSFSRRNQPQHF.

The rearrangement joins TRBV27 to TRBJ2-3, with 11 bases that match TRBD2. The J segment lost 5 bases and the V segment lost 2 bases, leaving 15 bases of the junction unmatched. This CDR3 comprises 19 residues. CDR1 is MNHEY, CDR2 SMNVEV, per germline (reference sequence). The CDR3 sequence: CASSLPPFRLAGRVDTQYF. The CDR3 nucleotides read TGTGCCAGCAGTTTACCCCCCTTCAGACTAGCGGGAAGGGTAGATACGCAGTATTTT.